The rows below give T cell receptor beta chains drawn from one sample of a study of T cell repertoires in cytomegalovirus infection. In TCRdb, the reads were re-called with MiXCR into one record per CDR3 protein. Of some 240,000 distinct CDR3 sequences in the sample, approximately 15% are singletons; the top ten hold about 45%. Sequencing was carried out using CD8+ T cells from PBMCs. All receptors derive from a human donor in good health (CMV status not recorded). Some clones in this sample may be carry-over from other donors' samples. CDR3s include the opening cysteine and the closing phenylalanine or tryptophan. D genes are given only for firm matches. Clone size is shown for a subset of rows, as once, few, many or a class of expanded clone.

v_gene	abundance	d_gene	j_gene	CDR3nt	CDR3aa
TRBV7-3	-	-	TRBJ2-1	TGTGCCAGCAGCTTAATGGGGACAACCTACAATGAGCAGTTCTTC	CASSLMGTTYNEQFF
TRBV5-4	few	-	TRBJ1-1	TGTGCCAGCCGTATGAACACTGAAGCTTTCTTT	CASRMNTEAFF
TRBV7-9	-	TRBD2	TRBJ2-1	TGTGCCAGCAGCTTCTTCGGGGGGGCCTACAATGAGCAGTTCTTC	CASSFFGGAYNEQFF
TRBV2	-	-	TRBJ2-2	TGTGCCAGCAGTGTGAGGAAGTGGGACACCGGGGAGCTGTTTTTT	CASSVRKWDTGELFF
TRBV11-2	many	TRBD1	TRBJ2-7	TGTGCCAGCAGCTCGGATACAGGGGCCGAGCAGTACTTC	CASSSDTGAEQYF
TRBV7-9	few	TRBD1	TRBJ2-3	TGTGCCAGCAGCCTCCAGGGGGGCACAGATACGCAGTATTTT	CASSLQGGTDTQYF
TRBV7-2	many	-	TRBJ1-1	TGTGCCAGCAGCTTGCCGGAGTACTGGACTGAAGCTTTCTTT	CASSLPEYWTEAFF
TRBV7-2	many	TRBD2	TRBJ2-1	TGTGCCAGCAGCTCAATAGCGGGGGGGCCCAATGAGCAGTTCTTC	CASSSIAGGPNEQFF
TRBV6-6	-	-	TRBJ2-7	TGTGCCAGCAGTTACCACTACAGGGTGGAGCGCTCCTACGAGCAGTACTTC	CASSYHYRVERSYEQYF
TRBV7-9	-	-	TRBJ2-1	TGTGCCAGCAGCTCCGGGACGACGTTGCAGTTCTTC	CASSSGTTLQFF
TRBV7-6	many	TRBD1	TRBJ2-5	TGTGCCAGCAGCCAGGACAGGGTCCAAGAGACCCAGTACTTC	CASSQDRVQETQYF
TRBV7-8	many	-	TRBJ2-1	TGTGCCAGCAGCTTAGAGTCTTACAATGAGCAGTTCTTC	CASSLESYNEQFF
TRBV7-6	few	TRBD1	TRBJ2-7	TGTGCCAGCAGCTCGACGAGACAGGGGATAGTCTCCGAGCAGTACTTC	CASSSTRQGIVSEQYF
TRBV7-8	few	-	TRBJ2-7	TGTGCCAGCAGCTTGCTTGATGGGTTTAACGAGCAGTACTTC	CASSLLDGFNEQYF
TRBV5-4	-	-	TRBJ1-2	TGTGCCAGCAGTTCCCGAACAGCCTCCTGGGGGGCAAATGGCTACACCTTC	CASSSRTASWGANGYTF
TRBV2	-	TRBD2	TRBJ2-1	TGTGCCAGCAGTCCCTCTGGAGCGGGGGACAATGAGCAGTTCTTC	CASSPSGAGDNEQFF
TRBV6-8	-	-	TRBJ1-6	TGTGCGAGCAGTCGACGACAGGTCGCCTATAATTCACCCCTCCACTTT	CASSRRQVAYNSPLHF
TRBV5-1	many	-	TRBJ2-7	TGCGCCAGCAGCTTGAATACAGGGTTGTACGAGCAGTACTTC	CASSLNTGLYEQYF
TRBV4-2	-	-	TRBJ1-6	TGTGCCAGCAGCAGCCAACTTCCGGGTTCACCCCTCCACTTT	CASSSQLPGSPLHF
TRBV7-9	many	-	TRBJ1-2	TGTGCCAGCAGCTTAGACAGCGACTATGGCTACACCTTC	CASSLDSDYGYTF
TRBV7-6	many	TRBD1	TRBJ2-7	TGTGCCAGCAGCTTAGCGTCAGGGGGCCCCTACGAGCAGTACTTC	CASSLASGGPYEQYF
TRBV19	medium-sized	-	TRBJ1-5	TGTGCCAGTGGCTCGTTGCATTATAGCAATCAGCCCCAGCATTTT	CASGSLHYSNQPQHF
TRBV19	few	-	TRBJ1-1	TGTGCCAGTAGGGTGGTAGGGCCGAACACTGAAGCTTTCTTT	CASRVVGPNTEAFF
TRBV6-1	few	TRBD1	TRBJ2-1	TGTGCCAGCAGTGAATGGGACAGGAGCTCCTACAATGAGCAGTTCTTC	CASSEWDRSSYNEQFF
TRBV7-8	many	-	TRBJ2-7	TGTGCCAGCAGCTTAGCGGCGATAACCACTGGGGAGCAGTACTTC	CASSLAAITTGEQYF
TRBV7-8	many	-	TRBJ1-5	TGTGCCAGCAGCGCCGAGGTGGATAGCAATCAGCCCCAGCATTTT	CASSAEVDSNQPQHF
TRBV5-1	-	-	TRBJ2-7	TGCGCCAGCAGCTCCCCCGGGACGGGATACGAGCAGTACTTC	CASSSPGTGYEQYF
TRBV12-3/TRBV12-4	-	-	TRBJ2-3	TGTGCCAGCAGCCAGGGAGGTCGAGGGGATTTT	CASSQGGRGDF
TRBV5-1	many	-	TRBJ2-3	TGTGCCAGCAGCTTAGAGGGCGGAGGCACAGATACGCAGTATTTT	CASSLEGGGTDTQYF
TRBV7-2	many	-	TRBJ1-2	TGTGCCAGCAGCTTTCAAACAGTCCTATCAGGCTACACCTTC	CASSFQTVLSGYTF
TRBV4-1	many	-	TRBJ1-1	TGCGCCAGCAAGTTGGTTCAGACGGTGAACACTGAAGCTTTCTTT	CASKLVQTVNTEAFF
TRBV2	-	-	TRBJ2-1	TGTGCCAGTCTGGGCAATGAGCAGTTCTTC	CASLGNEQFF
TRBV5-6	-	-	TRBJ2-7	TGTGCCAGCAGCGGTACATACGGGACTTCCGGCTCCTACGAGCAGTACTTC	CASSGTYGTSGSYEQYF
TRBV2	-	TRBD2	TRBJ2-5	TGTGCCAGCAGTGCCCCAACTAGCGGGAGCCAAGAGACCCAGTACTTC	CASSAPTSGSQETQYF
TRBV7-8	many	-	TRBJ2-5	TGTGCCAGCAGCTTCTCCTTCAGGGTTGCGGGAGAGACCCAGTACTTC	CASSFSFRVAGETQYF
TRBV29-1	-	TRBD1	TRBJ1-2	TGCAGCGTTCCGGACAGGAACTATGGCTACACCTTC	CSVPDRNYGYTF
TRBV2	many	-	TRBJ2-7	TGTGCCAGCCAGGGTGAAGCGCAGACCCACTACGAGCAGTACTTC	CASQGEAQTHYEQYF
TRBV28	many	-	TRBJ1-3	TGTGCCAGCAGTTTGAGTGGAAACACCATATATTTT	CASSLSGNTIYF
TRBV6-2/TRBV6-3	-	-	TRBJ2-4	TGTGCCAGTCTACCTACAGGGCAAAACATTCAGTACTTC	CASLPTGQNIQYF
TRBV5-6	-	-	TRBJ1-4	TGTGCCAGCAGCTTGAACAGACGTTGGGAAAAACTGTTTTTT	CASSLNRRWEKLFF
TRBV7-9	-	TRBD1	TRBJ1-1	TGTGCCAGCAGCTCCGCCGACAGGGCTGACACTGAAGCTTTCTTT	CASSSADRADTEAFF
TRBV4-2	many	-	TRBJ2-2	TGTGCCAGCAGCCAAGTGGCGGAAAACACCGGGGAGCTGTTTTTT	CASSQVAENTGELFF
TRBV5-4	-	-	TRBJ2-2	TGTGCCAGCAGCTTGGACCCAGGGGGGGGATTCGCCGGGGAGCTGTTTTTT	CASSLDPGGGFAGELFF
TRBV12-3/TRBV12-4	many	-	TRBJ2-1	TGTGCCAGCATGAAGGCGGCGGGAAACAATGAGCAGTTCTTC	CASMKAAGNNEQFF